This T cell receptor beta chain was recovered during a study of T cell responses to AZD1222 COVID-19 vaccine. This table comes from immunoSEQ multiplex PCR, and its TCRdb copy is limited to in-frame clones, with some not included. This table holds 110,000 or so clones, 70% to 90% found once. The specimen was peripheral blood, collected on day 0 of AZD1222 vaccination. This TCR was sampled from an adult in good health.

The CDR3: CASSLRWEGFGEQFF. CDR3 bases: TGCGCCAGCAGCTTAAGGTGGGAGGGCTTTGGTGAGCAGTTCTTC. The gene calls are TRBV5-1 and TRBJ2-1; 7 bases map to TRBD2. The CDR3 is made up of 15 amino acids. The J segment lost 9 bases and the V segment lost 2 bases, leaving 11 bases of the junction unmatched. The germline gives CDR1 SGHRS, CDR2 YFSETQ.